The 9 T cell receptor beta chains reported below all come from one sample, sequenced in a study of cytomegalovirus exposure and HLA in healthy donors. The assay was immunoSEQ multiplex PCR, and TCRdb's table has in-frame clones only and misses some. The data hold under 150,000 clones, with 85% to 90% observed a single time. Material for sequencing was PBMCs. The receptors were gathered from a man aged 18 to 29 in good health and CMV-seropositive.

This clone was observed a handful of times. The J gene is TRBJ2-7, the V gene TRBV7-9, with 8 bases lining up with TRBD2. The germline CDR1 and CDR2 sequences are SEHNR and FQNEAQ (reference sequence). V trimming: 1 base; J trimming: 13 bases; junction bases outside the gene matches: 9. The CDR3 has 13 amino acids. The CDR3 protein is CASSLEGGTRPYF. As DNA, the CDR3 is TGTGCCAGCAGCTTAGAGGGGGGGACTAGACCTTACTTC.

The rearrangement joins TRBV9 to TRBJ2-3, with D possibly being TRBD2 (6 bases). The V end lost 3 bases, the J end lost 5 bases, and 16 bases lay between the germline ends. The CDR3 spans 15 residues. Germline CDR1 is SGDLS and CDR2 is YYNGEE. CDR3 DNA sequence: TGTGCCAGCAGCGCACGGAGGGGAATTGAAGATACGCAGTATTTT. Translated: CASSARRGIEDTQYF. The full variable domain, completed using reference TRBV9 and TRBJ2-3, is DSGVTQTPKHLITATGQRVTLRCSPRSGDLSVYWYQQSLDQGLQFLIQYYNGEERAKGNILERFSAQQFPDLHSELNLSSLELGDSALYFCASSARRGIEDTQYFGPGTRLTVL.

The chain employs TRBV7-9 and TRBJ2-7; D is unclear. V was clipped by 5 bases and J by 2 bases, with 7 bases between them. The germline gives CDR1 SEHNR, CDR2 FQNEAQ (reference sequence). The CDR3 is 12 residues long. Here the CDR3 DNA reads TGTGCCAGCAGCGCAGGCGCCTACGAGCAGTACTTC. Residues: CASSAGAYEQYF.

V usage is TRBV28 and J usage is TRBJ2-5; 11 bases fit TRBD1. CDR3 size: 15 residues. The J segment lost 5 bases and the V segment lost 6 bases, leaving 8 bases of the junction unmatched. Germline V gene data show CDR1 as MDHEN and CDR2 as SYDVKM. Here the CDR3 reads CASSLGTGGRETQYF. The CDR3, as DNA: TGTGCCAGCAGCCTTGGGACAGGGGGTCGCGAGACCCAGTACTTC.

This sequence joins TRBV5-1 and TRBJ1-4, with 8 bases aligning to TRBD1. Germline CDR1 and CDR2: SGHRS and YFSETQ. V was pared by 4 bases and J by 4 bases, with 6 bases of the junction left unmatched. This CDR3 is built from 15 residues. The CDR3 region is CASSPWTGSNEKLFF. The CDR3 DNA is TGCGCCAGCAGCCCCTGGACAGGGAGTAATGAAAAACTGTTTTTT.

The rearrangement joins TRBV5-1 to TRBJ2-1; tentative D call: TRBD1 (6 bases). Trimming removed 3 bases at V and 6 bases at J, with 10 bases between. The CDR3 runs to 13 residues. Germline assignment: CDR1 SGHRS and CDR2 YFSETQ. In DNA, the CDR3 is TGCGCCAGCAGCTGGCAGGGGTTCAATGAGCAGTTCTTC. This encodes CASSWQGFNEQFF.

This clone was seen a few times. This sequence joins TRBV19 and TRBJ2-1, with TRBD1 identical over 8 bases. V trimming: 5 bases; J trimming: 15 bases; junction bases outside the gene matches: 15. The CDR3 has 14 amino acids. Germline assignment: CDR1 LNHDA and CDR2 SQIVND (reference sequence). This CDR3 reads CASSQYGTGDLPFF. The DNA of the CDR3 is TGTGCCAGTAGTCAGTATGGGACAGGCGACCTCCCGTTCTTC.

This clone was seen just once. This rearrangement joins TRBV5-4 to TRBJ2-1, with 9 bases identical to TRBD2. V lost 6 bases, J lost 7 bases, and 14 bases stayed unmatched. CDR1 is SGHNT and CDR2 is YYREEE in the germline V gene (reference sequence). The CDR3 extends over 16 amino acids. In nucleotides, the CDR3 is TGTGCCAGCATAGGGCGTAGCGGGGGTAAGGGTAATGAGCAGTTCTTC. This codes for CASIGRSGGKGNEQFF.

This rearrangement joins TRBV5-8 to TRBJ1-5, with D possibly TRBD1 on 5 matching bases. Between the trimmed V and J ends, which lost 4 bases and 4 bases, there was a span of 12 bases. Per germline, CDR1 SGHTS and CDR2 YDEGEE. The length of the CDR3 is 14 residues. The CDR3 loop is CASSPGDRNQPQHF. CDR3 DNA sequence: TGTGCCAGCAGCCCTGGAGACAGAAATCAGCCCCAGCATTTT. Based on the CDR3 plus reference TRBV5-8 and TRBJ1-5, the full variable domain is EAGVTQSPTHLIKTRGQQATLRCSPISGHTSVYWYQQALGLGLQFLLWYDEGEERNRGNFPPRFSGRQFPNYSSELNVNALELEDSALYLCASSPGDRNQPQHFGDGTRLSIL.